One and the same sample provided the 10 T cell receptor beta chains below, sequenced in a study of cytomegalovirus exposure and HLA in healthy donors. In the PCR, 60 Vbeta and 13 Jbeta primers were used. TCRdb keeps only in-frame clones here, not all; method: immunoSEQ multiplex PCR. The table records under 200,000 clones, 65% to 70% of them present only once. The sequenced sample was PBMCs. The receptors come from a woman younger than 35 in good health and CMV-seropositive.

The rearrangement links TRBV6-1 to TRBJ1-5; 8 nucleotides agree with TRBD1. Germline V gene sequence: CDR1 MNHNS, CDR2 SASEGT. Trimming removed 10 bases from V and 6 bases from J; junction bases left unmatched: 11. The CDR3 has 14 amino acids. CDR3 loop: CATETGEIRQPQHF. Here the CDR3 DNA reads TGTGCCACCGAGACAGGGGAAATTCGTCAGCCCCAGCATTTT.

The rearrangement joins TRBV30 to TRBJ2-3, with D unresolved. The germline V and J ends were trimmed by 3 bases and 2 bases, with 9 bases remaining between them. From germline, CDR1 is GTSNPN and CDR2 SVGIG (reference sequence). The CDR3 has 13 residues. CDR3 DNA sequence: TGTGCCTGGAGCCCGAGTAACACAGATACGCAGTATTTT. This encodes CAWSPSNTDTQYF.

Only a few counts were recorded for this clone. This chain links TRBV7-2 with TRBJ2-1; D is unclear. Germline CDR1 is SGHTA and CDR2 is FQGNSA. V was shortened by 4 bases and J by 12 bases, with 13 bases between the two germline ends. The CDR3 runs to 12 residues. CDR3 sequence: CASSYHPGGQFF. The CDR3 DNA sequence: TGTGCCAGCAGCTATCACCCAGGTGGGCAGTTCTTC.

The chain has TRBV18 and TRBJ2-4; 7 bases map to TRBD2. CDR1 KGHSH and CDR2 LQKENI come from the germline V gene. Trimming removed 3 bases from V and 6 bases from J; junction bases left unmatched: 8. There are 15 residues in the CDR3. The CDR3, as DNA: TGTGCCAGCTCACCGGCCGACGGACTAGTAAACATTCAGTACTTC. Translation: CASSPADGLVNIQYF.

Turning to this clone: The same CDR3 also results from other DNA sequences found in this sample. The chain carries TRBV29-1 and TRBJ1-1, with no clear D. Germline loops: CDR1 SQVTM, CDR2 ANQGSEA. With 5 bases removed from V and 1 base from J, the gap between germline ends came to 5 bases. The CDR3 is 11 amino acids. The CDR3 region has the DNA TGCAGCGTTCTCTCGAACACTGAAGCTTTCTTT. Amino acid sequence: CSVLSNTEAFF.

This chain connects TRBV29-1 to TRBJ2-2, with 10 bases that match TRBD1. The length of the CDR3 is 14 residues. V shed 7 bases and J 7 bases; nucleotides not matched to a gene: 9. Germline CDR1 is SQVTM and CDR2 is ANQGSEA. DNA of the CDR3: TGCAGCGCAAGGGACAGGGGAGCTAACGGGGAGCTGTTTTTT. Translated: CSARDRGANGELFF.

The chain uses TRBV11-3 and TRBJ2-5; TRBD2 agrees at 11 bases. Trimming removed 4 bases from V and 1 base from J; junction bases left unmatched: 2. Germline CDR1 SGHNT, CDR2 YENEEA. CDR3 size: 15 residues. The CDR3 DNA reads TGTGCCAGCAGCTCACTAGCGGGGGCCCAAGAGACCCAGTACTTC. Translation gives CASSSLAGAQETQYF.

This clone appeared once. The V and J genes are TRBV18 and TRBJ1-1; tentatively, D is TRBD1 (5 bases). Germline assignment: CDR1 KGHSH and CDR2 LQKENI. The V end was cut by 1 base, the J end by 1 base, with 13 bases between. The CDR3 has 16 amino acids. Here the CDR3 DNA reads TGTGCCAGCTCACCACGGGCAACAGGTCCGAACACTGAAGCTTTCTTT. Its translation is CASSPRATGPNTEAFF.

The CDR3, as DNA: TGTGCCACCAGCAGCCGGGGACAGGGGCATGAAAAACTGTTTTTT. It codes for CATSSRGQGHEKLFF. The chain recombines TRBV15 with TRBJ1-4, with 10 bases identical to TRBD1. J lost 6 bases, V lost 3 bases, and 4 bases had no gene match. CDR1 and CDR2 (germline): LNHNV, YYDKDF (reference sequence). This CDR3 contains 15 residues.

The CDR3 region is CASSPVIAGFQPQHF. The CDR3 DNA reads as TGTGCCAGCTCACCGGTCATCGCAGGGTTTCAGCCCCAGCATTTT. This chain joins TRBV18 and TRBJ1-5, with D tentatively TRBD1 (5 bases). The CDR3 is 15 amino acids. Trimming took 3 bases from V and 6 from J, leaving 15 bases between them. Germline V lookup: CDR1 KGHSH, CDR2 LQKENI. Based on the CDR3 plus reference TRBV18 and TRBJ1-5, the full variable domain is NAGVMQNPRHLVRRRGQEARLRCSPMKGHSHVYWYRQLPEEGLKFMVYLQKENIIDESGMPKERFSAEFPKEGPSILRIQQVVRGDSAAYFCASSPVIAGFQPQHFGDGTRLSIL.